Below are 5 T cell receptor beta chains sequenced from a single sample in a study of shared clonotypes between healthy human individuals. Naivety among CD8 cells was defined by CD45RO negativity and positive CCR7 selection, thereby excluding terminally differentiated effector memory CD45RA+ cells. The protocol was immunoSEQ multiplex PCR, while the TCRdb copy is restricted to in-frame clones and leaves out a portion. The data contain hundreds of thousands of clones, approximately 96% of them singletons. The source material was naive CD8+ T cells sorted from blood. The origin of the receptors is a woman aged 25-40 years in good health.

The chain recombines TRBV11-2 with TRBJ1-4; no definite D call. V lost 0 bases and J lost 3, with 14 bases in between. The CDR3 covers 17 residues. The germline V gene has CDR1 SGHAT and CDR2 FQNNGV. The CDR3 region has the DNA TGTGCCAGCAGCTTAGATAACGGGTGGGGAGCTAATGAAAAACTGTTTTTT. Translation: CASSLDNGWGANEKLFF. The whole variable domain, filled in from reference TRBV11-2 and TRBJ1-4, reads EAGVAQSPRYKIIEKRQSVAFWCNPISGHATLYWYQQILGQGPKLLIQFQNNGVVDDSQLPKDRFSAERLKGVDSTLKIQPAKLEDSAVYLCASSLDNGWGANEKLFFGSGTQLSVL.

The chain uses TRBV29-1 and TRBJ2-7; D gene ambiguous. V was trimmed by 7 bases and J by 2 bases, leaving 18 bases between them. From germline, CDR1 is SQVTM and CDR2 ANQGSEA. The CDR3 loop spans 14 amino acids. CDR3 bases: TGCAGCGGCCTTGACGTCGGCAGTCCCTACGAGCAGTACTTC. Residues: CSGLDVGSPYEQYF.

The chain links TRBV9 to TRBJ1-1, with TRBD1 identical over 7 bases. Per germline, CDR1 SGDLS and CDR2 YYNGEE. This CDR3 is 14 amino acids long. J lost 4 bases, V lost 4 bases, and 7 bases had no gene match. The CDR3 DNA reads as TGTGCCAGCAGCTCTTACTCAGGGGGCACTGAAGCTTTCTTT. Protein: CASSSYSGGTEAFF.

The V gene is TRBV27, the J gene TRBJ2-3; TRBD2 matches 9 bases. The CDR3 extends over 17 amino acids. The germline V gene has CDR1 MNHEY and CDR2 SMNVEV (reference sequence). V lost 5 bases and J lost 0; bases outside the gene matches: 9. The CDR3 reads CASSPIRLAASTDTQYF. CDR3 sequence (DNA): TGTGCCAGCAGTCCCATTCGACTAGCGGCTAGCACAGATACGCAGTATTTT.

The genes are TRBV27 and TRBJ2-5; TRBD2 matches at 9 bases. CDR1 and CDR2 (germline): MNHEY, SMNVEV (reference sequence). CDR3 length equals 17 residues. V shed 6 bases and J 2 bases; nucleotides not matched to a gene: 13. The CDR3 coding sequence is TGTGCCAGCAGGAGAAGACTAGCGGAAAGAACACAAGAGACCCAGTACTTC. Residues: CASRRRLAERTQETQYF.